These 17 T cell receptor beta chains share one sample of origin, sequenced in a study of memory CD8 T cells in hepatitis C reinfection. Clones were read by immunoSEQ multiplex PCR, and TCRdb kept only the in-frame ones, dropping some. The sample includes some 40,000 clones, roughly 90% of them seen just once. The time point: peak reinfection, 3 to 8 weeks after reinfection detection. TCR sequencing was done directly ex vivo on sorted cells, without expansion in vitro. The sample consisted of naive CD8+ T cells sorted from blood. These receptors all come from a man aged 18 to 30 with hepatitis C virus infection.

The genes are TRBV19 and TRBJ2-3, with TRBD2 matching over 8 bases. This CDR3 is built from 15 residues. J was trimmed by 3 bases and V by 5 bases; bases with no gene match: 7. Germline CDR1 LNHDA, CDR2 SQIVND (reference sequence). The CDR3 sequence is CASSPTGGATDTQYF. The CDR3 bases are TGTGCCAGTAGTCCTACCGGGGGGGCGACAGATACGCAGTATTTT.

This chain connects TRBV18 to TRBJ2-1; 7 nucleotides align to TRBD2. This CDR3 has 17 residues. Germline CDR1 is KGHSH and CDR2 is LQKENI. Trimming at V came to 3 bases and at J to 3 bases, leaving 11 bases not matched to a gene. The CDR3 sequence is CASSPLTTGRIYNEQFF. The DNA for the CDR3 is TGTGCCAGCTCACCCCTGACCACCGGGAGGATCTACAATGAGCAGTTCTTC.

The chain combines TRBV4-1 with TRBJ2-5, with TRBD2 matching 8 bases. The CDR3 covers 15 residues. Germline V CDR1 and CDR2: MGHRA, YSYEKL. V lost 0 bases, J lost 5 bases, and 5 bases stayed unmatched. The CDR3 region is CASSQEAGVGETQYF. The CDR3 DNA follows: TGCGCCAGCAGCCAAGAAGCGGGAGTGGGGGAGACCCAGTACTTC.

This clone was recorded only once. V gene TRBV15 combines with J gene TRBJ1-6; a possible D gene is TRBD1 (6 bases). This CDR3 has 16 residues. The germline CDR1 and CDR2 sequences are LNHNV and YYDKDF (reference sequence). The V end lost 0 bases, the J end lost 9 bases, and 15 bases lay between the germline ends. CDR3 in amino acids: CATSRDQAGASSPLHF. CDR3 bases: TGTGCCACCAGCAGAGATCAGGCGGGGGCGAGTTCACCCCTCCACTTT.

This clone has a single count. The chain joins TRBV5-1 to TRBJ2-2, with 9 bases matching TRBD2. Losses at the gene ends were 1 base for V and 7 bases for J; bases not matched to a gene: 8. The germline V gene has CDR1 SGHRS and CDR2 YFSETQ. The CDR3 length is 16 residues. CDR3 bases: TGCGCCAGCAGCTTGTACCTAGCGGGAAGGGACGGGGAGCTGTTTTTT. Protein sequence: CASSLYLAGRDGELFF.

The chain has TRBV6-1 and TRBJ2-6; D is ambiguous. V lost 4 bases and J lost 0, with 4 bases in between. The CDR3 consists of 14 residues. CDR1 is MNHNS, CDR2 SASEGT, per germline. CDR3 region: CASSGLSGANVLTF. DNA for the CDR3: TGTGCCAGCAGTGGACTCTCTGGGGCCAACGTCCTGACTTTC.

The genes are TRBV28 and TRBJ1-5, with D possibly being TRBD1 (5 bases). The CDR3 is 16 amino acids. V lost 1 base to trimming and J lost 4 bases, with 14 bases between them. Per germline, CDR1 MDHEN and CDR2 SYDVKM. Here the CDR3 DNA reads TGTGCCAGCAGTTTATACCGGACACGGAGAAATCAGCCCCAGCATTTT. It yields the protein CASSLYRTRRNQPQHF.

V is TRBV27 and J is TRBJ2-2, with D tentatively TRBD2 (5 bases). This CDR3 has 14 residues. Germline lookup yields CDR1 MNHEY and CDR2 SMNVEV (reference sequence). V was clipped by 5 bases and J by 7 bases, with 14 bases between them. The CDR3 loop reads CASSPFRGRGELFF. The CDR3 DNA reads TGTGCCAGCAGTCCCTTCAGAGGGCGCGGGGAGCTGTTTTTT.

CDR3 coding DNA: TGTGCCAGCAGTTTATCGAGGGGGTCAGGGTACGAGCAGTACTTC. Translating gives CASSLSRGSGYEQYF. The chain employs TRBV27 and TRBJ2-7; weak D call: TRBD1 (6 bases). CDR1 is MNHEY, CDR2 SMNVEV, per germline (reference sequence). The CDR3 runs 15 residues. The ends were cut back, 0 bases at V and 4 bases at J, with 13 bases in the middle.

The CDR3 bases are TGTGCCAGCAGCTTGCCAGCGGGCATAGCGGAGACCCAGTACTTC. Encoded protein: CASSLPAGIAETQYF. The chain is built from TRBV5-4 and TRBJ2-5, with a tentative D call TRBD2 (6 bases). Trimming took 1 base from V and 5 from J, leaving 15 bases between them. The CDR3 has 15 amino acids. CDR1 SGHNT and CDR2 YYREEE come from the germline V gene (reference sequence).

This chain links TRBV7-6 with TRBJ2-1; D may be TRBD1 (5 bases). The length of the CDR3 is 17 residues. Germline V gene data show CDR1 as SGHVS and CDR2 as FNYEAQ. The V gene lost 0 bases and the J gene lost 0 bases, with 12 bases spanning the gap. The CDR3 loop reads CASSLAEGAGSYNEQFF. The CDR3 coding sequence is TGTGCCAGCAGCTTAGCGGAAGGGGCTGGCTCCTACAATGAGCAGTTCTTC.

The V and J genes are TRBV7-3 and TRBJ2-2; D possibly corresponds to TRBD2 (6 bases). V lost 2 bases, J lost 4 bases, and 8 bases lay in between. This CDR3 spans 14 amino acids. CDR1 and CDR2 from the germline V gene are SGHTA and FQGTGA. CDR3 loop: CASSLPSVTGELFF. CDR3 nucleotide sequence: TGTGCCAGCAGCTTACCTAGCGTCACCGGGGAGCTGTTTTTT.

The rearrangement uses TRBV6-5 and TRBJ1-2; no clear D. The V gene lost 4 bases and the J gene lost 7 bases, with 13 bases spanning the gap. The CDR3 contains 13 residues. Germline V gene lookup returns CDR1 MNHEY and CDR2 SVGAGI. The CDR3 DNA sequence: TGTGCCAGCAGTTTCAGTCTCTTGGCTGGCTACACCTTC. Translated, it gives CASSFSLLAGYTF.

The chain combines TRBV4-1 with TRBJ2-3; TRBD2 matches 15 bases. Germline CDR1 and CDR2: MGHRA and YSYEKL. The CDR3 has 18 residues. Unmatched junction bases numbered 9, after V lost 4 bases and J lost 4 bases. As DNA, the CDR3 is TGCGCCAGCAGCCCCGGACTAGCGGGAGGGTTAGTTGCAGATACGCAGTATTTT. This encodes CASSPGLAGGLVADTQYF.

The rearrangement uses TRBV6-1 and TRBJ1-6; 9 bases fit TRBD1. V dropped 6 bases and J dropped 10; count of bases not matched to a gene: 10. This CDR3 comprises 15 residues. Germline V gives CDR1 MNHNS, CDR2 SASEGT. CDR3 sequence: CASRRDRVSFSPLHF. The CDR3 bases are TGTGCCAGCAGGAGGGACAGGGTATCGTTCTCACCCCTCCACTTT.

This chain links TRBV19 with TRBJ2-3; 11 bases map to TRBD2. V lost 3 bases, J lost 6 bases, and 5 bases stayed unmatched. This CDR3 has 15 amino acids. The germline gives CDR1 LNHDA, CDR2 SQIVND (reference sequence). CDR3 amino acids: CASSMGLAVGDTQYF. As DNA, the CDR3 is TGTGCCAGTAGTATGGGACTAGCGGTGGGGGATACGCAGTATTTT.

This clone was detected once. The chain links TRBV4-1 to TRBJ2-1, with a possible D match to TRBD2 (5 bases). V was cut by 4 bases and J by 0 bases, with 13 bases left in between. CDR1 is MGHRA, CDR2 YSYEKL, per germline. There are 16 residues in the CDR3. CDR3 sequence reads: CASSPEGFNSYNEQFF. The DNA of the CDR3 is TGCGCCAGCAGCCCCGAGGGATTTAACTCCTACAATGAGCAGTTCTTC.